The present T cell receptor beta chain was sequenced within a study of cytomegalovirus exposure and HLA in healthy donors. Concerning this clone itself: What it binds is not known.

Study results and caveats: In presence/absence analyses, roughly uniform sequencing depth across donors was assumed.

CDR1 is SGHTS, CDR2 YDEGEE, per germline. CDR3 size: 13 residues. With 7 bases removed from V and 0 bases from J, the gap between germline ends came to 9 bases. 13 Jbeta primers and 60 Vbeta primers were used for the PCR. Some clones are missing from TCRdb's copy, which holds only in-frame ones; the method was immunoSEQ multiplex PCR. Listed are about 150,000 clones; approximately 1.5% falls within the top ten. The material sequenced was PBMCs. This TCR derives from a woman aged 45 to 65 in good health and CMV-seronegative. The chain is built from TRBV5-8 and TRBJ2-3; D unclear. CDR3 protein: CASRGASTDTQYF. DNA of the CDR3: TGTGCCAGCCGAGGCGCTAGCACAGATACGCAGTATTTT.